The T cell receptor beta chain under discussion was sequenced for a study of response to subunit inactivated influenza vaccine. Findings and caveats of the study: That few new T cells are recruited by each seasonal influenza vaccination was the authors' suggestion.

Germline values: CDR1 KGHDR, CDR2 SFDVKD. V lost 4 bases and J lost 0, with 9 bases in between. CDR3 length: 14 amino acids. TCRdb processed the RT-PCR reads anew with MiXCR; each CDR3 protein has one entry. The table lists roughly 570,000 distinct CDR3 sequences, 10% to 15% of them singletons. This clonotype has just a few counts. Its antigen is as yet unknown. The sequence was collected from a man aged 45-60 years who received an inactivated influenza vaccine. Here the sequenced sample was PBMCs from blood, taken 45 days after vaccination. The chain couples TRBV24-1 to TRBJ2-7; D might be TRBD1 (5 bases). The DNA of the CDR3 is TGTGCCACCAGTGACGGTGGACACTCCTACGAGCAGTACTTC. Translation gives CATSDGGHSYEQYF.